The 18 T cell receptor beta chains given below trace back to one sample, sequenced in a study of T cells in Graves' hyperthyroidism and ophthalmopathy. RNA transcripts provided the source from which TCR beta CDR3 regions were amplified. The HTBI set primed first-round TCR CDR3 RT-PCR. TCRdb re-analysed the multiplex PCR reads in MiXCR, keeping a single row per CDR3 protein. The sample lists a few hundred thousand distinct CDR3 sequences, roughly 25% seen once, with 73% in the top ten. Material for sequencing was blood. Every receptor here comes from a man aged 50-60 years with Graves' hyperthyroidism.

This clonotype was recorded many times. V gene TRBV2 combines with J gene TRBJ1-1; 8 bases align to TRBD1. The germline gives CDR1 SNHLY, CDR2 FYNNEI. The CDR3 length is 15 residues. With 8 bases clipped from V and 1 base from J, the junction kept 9 bases outside the gene matches. CDR3 protein: CASSRQGTSNTEAFF. The CDR3 DNA follows: TGTGCCAGCTCAAGACAGGGGACTTCGAACACTGAAGCTTTCTTT.

This clonotype was counted between two and nine times. This chain connects TRBV7-2 to TRBJ2-7; the D is unclear. V shed 1 base and J shed 0 bases, with 7 bases lying between them. This CDR3 is built from 14 residues. Germline V gene data show CDR1 as SGHTA and CDR2 as FQGNSA. This chain's CDR3 is CASSLVSLSYEQYF. The CDR3, as DNA: TGTGCCAGCAGCTTAGTGTCACTCTCCTACGAGCAGTACTTC.

This clonotype came up a few times. The chain is built from TRBV5-1 and TRBJ1-4, with a tentative D call TRBD1 (5 bases). Germline values: CDR1 SGHRS, CDR2 YFSETQ. This CDR3 region has 15 residues. V lost 0 bases, J lost 6 bases, and 12 bases lay in between. DNA of the CDR3: TGCGCCAGCAGCTTGGCCGGCAGGGTGGATGAAAAACTGTTTTTT. This translates into CASSLAGRVDEKLFF.

To note about this clonotype: A junction end diverges from the germline sequence, so it may reflect a read error. The chain recombines TRBV11-2 with TRBJ2-1; D not resolved. The CDR3 sequence is 15 residues long. The germline V gene encodes CDR1 SGHAT and CDR2 FQNNGV. The CDR3 is CAGSLDGSSYNEQFF. Written as DNA, the CDR3 is TGTGCCGGCAGCTTAGACGGAAGCTCCTACAATGAGCAGTTCTTC.

This rearrangement joins TRBV7-9 to TRBJ2-1, with 8 bases lining up with TRBD2. The germline gives CDR1 SEHNR, CDR2 FQNEAQ (reference sequence). Losses at the gene ends were 1 base for V and 4 bases for J; bases not matched to a gene: 3. CDR3 length: 15 residues. In nucleotides, the CDR3 is TGTGCCAGCAGCTTAGAACTAGCGGCGTACAATGAGCAGTTCTTC. Translating gives CASSLELAAYNEQFF.

This sequence joins TRBV29-1 and TRBJ2-1, with a tentative D call TRBD2 (6 bases). Germline V gene sequence: CDR1 SQVTM, CDR2 ANQGSEA. The CDR3 is made up of 14 amino acids. V was pared by 4 bases and J by 10 bases, with 20 bases between. DNA of the CDR3: TGCAGCGTTGTGGGGACTTCTGGGGGTCTCGAGCAGTTCTTC. The encoded protein is CSVVGTSGGLEQFF.

The chain combines TRBV7-3 with TRBJ2-3, with D tentatively TRBD1 (5 bases). The length of the CDR3 is 13 residues. V was trimmed by 2 bases and J by 4 bases, leaving 7 bases between them. Per the germline V gene, CDR1 is SGHTA and CDR2 is FQGTGA. The CDR3 protein is CASSLGAADTQYF. The CDR3 DNA reads TGTGCCAGCAGCTTAGGGGCGGCAGATACGCAGTATTTT.

This clonotype has at least ten counts. The chain links TRBV7-9 to TRBJ2-1; 9 nucleotides line up with TRBD2. Germline V gene sequence: CDR1 SEHNR, CDR2 FQNEAQ (reference sequence). There are 14 residues in the CDR3. V trimming: 2 bases; J trimming: 6 bases; junction bases outside the gene matches: 2. CDR3 loop: CASSLSLAGNEQFF. DNA for the CDR3: TGTGCCAGCAGCTTATCACTAGCGGGCAATGAGCAGTTCTTC.

This sequence joins TRBV6-1 and TRBJ2-1; 9 positions agree with TRBD1. The V and J ends lost 5 bases and 4 bases, in that order; junction bases with no gene match: 6. Germline CDR1 is MNHNS and CDR2 is SASEGT. This CDR3 is 15 amino acids long. The CDR3 nucleotides are TGTGCCAGCAGTACCGGGACAGGGAATTACAATGAGCAGTTCTTC. Its translation: CASSTGTGNYNEQFF.

The chain links TRBV9 to TRBJ2-1; 10 bases match TRBD2. There are 13 residues in the CDR3. Germline V gives CDR1 SGDLS, CDR2 YYNGEE. V lost 2 bases to trimming and J lost 8 bases; unmatched junction nucleotides: 1. This CDR3 is CASSVTSGYEQFF. DNA of the CDR3: TGTGCCAGCAGCGTGACTAGCGGGTATGAGCAGTTCTTC.

The chain combines TRBV9 with TRBJ2-5; D gene unclear. Trimming left V 0 bases short and J 3 bases short, with 9 bases between. The CDR3 is made up of 14 amino acids. Germline lookup yields CDR1 SGDLS and CDR2 YYNGEE. The CDR3 protein is CASSVGGSKETQYF. The DNA for the CDR3 is TGTGCCAGCAGCGTAGGAGGAAGTAAAGAGACCCAGTACTTC.

With regard to this clonotype: This may be a read error, as it is one base from a much larger clone. The J gene is TRBJ2-7, the V gene TRBV7-2; D not resolved. The germline gives CDR1 SGHTA, CDR2 FQGNSA. There are 11 residues in the CDR3. V was trimmed by 6 bases and J by 8 bases, leaving 11 bases between them. The CDR3 sequence: CASSIKYKQYF. As DNA, the CDR3 is TGTGCCAGCAGTATCAAGTACAAGCAGTACTTC.

About this clonotype itself: The junction departs from the called germline gene at one end, perhaps through a read error. The chain has TRBV2 and TRBJ2-3; possibly TRBD1 for D (5 bases). The CDR3 is 15 residues long. The germline V gene encodes CDR1 SNHLY and CDR2 FYNNEI. CDR3 DNA sequence: TGTGCCAGCAGTGTGTTTGCAGGCGACACAGGTACGCAGTATTTT. This codes for CASSVFAGDTGTQYF.

This clonotype was detected a few times. The J gene is TRBJ2-3, the V gene TRBV29-1; D ambiguous. V shed 1 base and J shed 0 bases, with 17 bases lying between them. CDR3 size: 17 residues. CDR1 and CDR2 from the germline V gene are SQVTM and ANQGSEA. CDR3 in amino acids: CSVEGGVMDGSTDTQYF. The CDR3 bases are TGCAGCGTTGAAGGGGGTGTAATGGACGGCAGCACAGATACGCAGTATTTT.

This clonotype was seen only a few times. The chain couples TRBV5-1 to TRBJ2-4; no clear D gene. Germline CDR1 is SGHRS and CDR2 is YFSETQ. The CDR3 contains 15 residues. V shed 1 base and J shed 9 bases, with 17 bases lying between them. CDR3 amino acids: CASSLSGPDKGIQYF. The CDR3 region has the DNA TGCGCCAGCAGCTTGAGTGGACCGGATAAGGGCATTCAGTACTTC.

A word on this clonotype: Sequence at one end of the junction differs from germline and may be a read error. This sequence joins TRBV27 and TRBJ2-1, with TRBD2 matching over 9 bases. Germline CDR1 reads MNHEY; CDR2 reads SMNVEV (reference sequence). There are 17 residues in the CDR3. For the CDR3, the DNA is TGTGCCGGCAGTTCCAGACTAGCGGAAAGCTCCTACAATGAGCAGTTCTTC. Residues: CAGSSRLAESSYNEQFF.

The rearrangement joins TRBV20-1 to TRBJ1-6; 8 bases are shared with TRBD1. CDR1 and CDR2 from the germline V gene are DFQATT and SNEGSKA (reference sequence). J was trimmed by 6 bases and V by 5 bases; bases with no gene match: 9. The CDR3 loop spans 15 amino acids. CDR3 DNA sequence: TGCAGTGCTCCAAACACAGGGGGAAGTAATTCACCCCTCCACTTT. This codes for CSAPNTGGSNSPLHF.

The chain carries TRBV2 and TRBJ2-7; weak D call: TRBD1 (6 bases). Trimming left V 7 bases short and J 6 bases short, with 13 bases between. Germline V gives CDR1 SNHLY, CDR2 FYNNEI. The CDR3 runs 12 residues. The CDR3 loop reads CASTSGAIEQYF. For the CDR3, the DNA is TGTGCCAGCACCTCAGGGGCAATCGAGCAGTACTTC.